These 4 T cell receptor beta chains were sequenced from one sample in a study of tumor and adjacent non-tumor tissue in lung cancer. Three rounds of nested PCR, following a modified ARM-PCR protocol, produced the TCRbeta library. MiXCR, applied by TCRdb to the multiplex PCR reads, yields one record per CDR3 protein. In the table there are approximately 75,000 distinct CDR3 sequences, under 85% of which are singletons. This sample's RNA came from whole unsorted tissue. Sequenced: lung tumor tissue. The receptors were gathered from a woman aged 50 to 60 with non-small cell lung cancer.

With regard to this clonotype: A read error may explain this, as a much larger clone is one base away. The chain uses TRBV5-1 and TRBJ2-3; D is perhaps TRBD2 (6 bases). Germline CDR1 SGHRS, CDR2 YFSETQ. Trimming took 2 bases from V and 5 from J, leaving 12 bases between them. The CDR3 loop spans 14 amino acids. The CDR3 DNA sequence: TGCGCCAGCAGCTTTCGACTAGATGAAGATACGCAGTATTTT. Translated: CASSFRLDEDTQYF.

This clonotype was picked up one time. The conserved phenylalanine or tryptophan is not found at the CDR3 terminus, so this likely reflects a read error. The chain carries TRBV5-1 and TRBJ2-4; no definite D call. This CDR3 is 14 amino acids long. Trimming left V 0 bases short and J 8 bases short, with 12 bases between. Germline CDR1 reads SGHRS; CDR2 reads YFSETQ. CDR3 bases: TGCGCCAGCAGCTTGGGTGACGGAAGGGACATTCAGTACTTA. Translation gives CASSLGDGRDIQYL.

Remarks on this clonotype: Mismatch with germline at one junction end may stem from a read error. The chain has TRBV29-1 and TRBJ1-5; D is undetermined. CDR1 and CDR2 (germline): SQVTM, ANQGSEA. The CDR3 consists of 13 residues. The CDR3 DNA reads TGTATCGTTGCCCTTCATCACGATCAGCCCCAGCATTTT. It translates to CIVALHHDQPQHF.

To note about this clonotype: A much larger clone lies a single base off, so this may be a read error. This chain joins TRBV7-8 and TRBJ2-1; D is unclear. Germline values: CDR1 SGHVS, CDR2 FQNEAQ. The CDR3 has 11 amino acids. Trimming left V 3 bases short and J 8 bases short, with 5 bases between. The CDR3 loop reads CASSFVDEQFF. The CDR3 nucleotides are TGTGCCAGCAGCTTCGTGGATGAGCAGTTCTTC.